Presented here are 18 T cell receptor beta chains from one specimen sequenced in a study of T cell responses to AZD1222 COVID-19 vaccine (dated by TCRdb to the early 2020s). Taken with the paper, the label for time point translates to: baseline before first vaccination. The protocol used for the library was the immunoSEQ multiplex PCR assay. TCRdb's version of the immuneACCESS table is confined to in-frame rearrangements and falls short of the full clone set. An unresolved V gene accounts for under half of the shortfall where checked; the remainder is of unknown origin. The sample records fewer than 120,000 clones, nearly 90% of which are singletons. Together, the top ten hold around 3.2% of the sample. The sequences come from peripheral blood, collected on day 0 of AZD1222 vaccination. The origin of the receptors is an adult in good health.

The chain is built from TRBV6-2 or TRBV6-3 and TRBJ1-2, with 7 bases aligning to TRBD1. V shed 4 bases, J shed 5 bases, and the junction held 4 bases outside the gene matches. The CDR3 has 13 residues. Germline V gene sequence: CDR1 MNHEY, CDR2 SVGEGT. The chain's CDR3 is CASSFGTEYGYTF. In DNA, the CDR3 is TGTGCCAGCAGTTTCGGGACAGAGTATGGCTACACCTTC.

This clone came up once. This chain joins TRBV16 and TRBJ2-3; D possibly matches TRBD1 or TRBD2 (5 bases each). Trimming removed 4 bases from V and 0 bases from J, with 20 bases in between. CDR1 is KGHSY and CDR2 is FQNENV in the germline V gene. CDR3 length equals 18 residues. As DNA, the CDR3 is TGTGCCAGCAGCCCTCAGACCCCAGGGACCTCTAGCACAGATACGCAGTATTTT. Translating it yields CASSPQTPGTSSTDTQYF.

This clone was detected a few times. This same CDR3 is encoded by further DNA sequences in the sample. The V and J genes are TRBV7-8 and TRBJ2-7; D is unresolved. Trimming stripped 3 bases from V and 0 bases from J, with 9 bases between. Germline V gene data show CDR1 as SGHVS and CDR2 as FQNEAQ. The CDR3 length is 14 residues. Written as DNA, the CDR3 is TGTGCCAGCAGCTTCAGACGGAACTCCTACGAGCAGTACTTC. Translating it yields CASSFRRNSYEQYF.

The chain uses TRBV6-5 and TRBJ2-1, with 11 nucleotides matching TRBD1. This CDR3 comprises 15 residues. CDR1 is MNHEY and CDR2 is SVGAGI in the germline V gene. V shed 4 bases and J 7 bases; nucleotides not matched to a gene: 6. The CDR3 DNA reads as TGTGCCAGCAGTTCCTCCGGGACAGGGGGGAATGAGCAGTTCTTC. Amino acids: CASSSSGTGGNEQFF.

This clone was observed at least ten times. The CDR3 bases are TGTGCCAGCAGTTATGGTCTCGGGGGGCTCCAAGAGACCCAGTACTTC. Translation gives CASSYGLGGLQETQYF. The V gene is TRBV6-6, the J gene TRBJ2-5; TRBD2 is a possible D gene (7 bases). Trimming removed 3 bases at V and 1 base at J, with 15 bases between. The V gene's germline CDR1 is MNHNY and CDR2 SVGAGI (reference sequence). CDR3 length equals 16 residues.

This clone showed up just a few times. The rearrangement links TRBV30 to TRBJ1-2, with a tentative D call TRBD1 (6 bases). Germline V lookup: CDR1 GTSNPN, CDR2 SVGIG (reference sequence). V shed 3 bases and J shed 1 base, with 9 bases lying between them. The CDR3 spans 13 residues. The CDR3 sequence is CAWRQGYNYGYTF. Here the CDR3 DNA reads TGTGCCTGGAGGCAGGGGTATAACTATGGCTACACCTTC.

The chain employs TRBV4-1 and TRBJ1-4, with D unresolved. V gave up 3 bases and J gave up 3 bases, with 8 bases separating them. This CDR3 has 14 residues. Germline loops: CDR1 MGHRA, CDR2 YSYEKL. CDR3 DNA: TGCGCCAGCAGCCAGGGTGGGCCTAATGAAAAACTGTTTTTT. Its translation is CASSQGGPNEKLFF.

The J gene is TRBJ2-2, the V gene TRBV14; TRBD1 matches at 7 bases. Germline CDR1 and CDR2: SGHDN and FVKESK. CDR3 length equals 14 residues. V lost 4 bases and J lost 7; bases outside the gene matches: 6. This chain's CDR3 is CASSPRQGNGELFF. CDR3 in DNA: TGTGCCAGCAGCCCCCGACAGGGAAACGGGGAGCTGTTTTTT.

This chain links TRBV9 with TRBJ1-2; D unclear. V was clipped by 0 bases and J by 4 bases, with 10 bases between them. The germline V gene has CDR1 SGDLS and CDR2 YYNGEE. This CDR3 is built from 14 residues. The CDR3 DNA reads TGTGCCAGCAGCGTAGAGCAAGGTAGCTATGGCTACACCTTC. Its protein product is CASSVEQGSYGYTF.

V is TRBV9 and J is TRBJ1-6; D remains ambiguous. The CDR3 covers 17 residues. Germline V gene sequence: CDR1 SGDLS, CDR2 YYNGEE. V lost 3 bases and J lost 3, with 16 bases in between. In DNA, the CDR3 is TGTGCCAGCAGCGCCGGCCCAGCTGAGGGCTATAATTCACCCCTCCACTTT. Amino acid sequence: CASSAGPAEGYNSPLHF.

The chain couples TRBV10-3 to TRBJ1-3; D is ambiguous. Trimming shortened V by 8 bases and J by 2 bases, and 25 bases separated the two germline ends. This CDR3 region has 18 residues. Germline V gene lookup returns CDR1 ENHRY and CDR2 SYGVKD. The CDR3 here is CAIQPSTHAGGTGNTIYF. The CDR3 bases are TGTGCCATCCAACCAAGCACACATGCGGGAGGAACTGGAAACACCATATATTTT.

The rearrangement joins TRBV5-6 to TRBJ1-3; D unclear. The CDR3 contains 16 residues. Germline V gene lookup returns CDR1 SGHDT and CDR2 YYEEEE. Trimming cost V 5 bases and J 0 bases, with 15 bases left between them. The CDR3 spells CASSPPVSSSGNTIYF. The DNA of the CDR3 is TGTGCCAGCAGTCCCCCGGTCTCCTCCTCTGGAAACACCATATATTTT.

This clone was observed a few times. The chain joins TRBV4-1 to TRBJ2-1; a weak D match, TRBD2 (5 bases). Germline lookup yields CDR1 MGHRA and CDR2 YSYEKL. The CDR3 consists of 11 residues. Trimming left V 4 bases short and J 7 bases short, with 5 bases between. In DNA form, the CDR3 reads TGCGCCAGCAGCCGAGGGAATGAGCAGTTCTTC. Translating gives CASSRGNEQFF.

The chain employs TRBV4-1 and TRBJ1-5, with 9 positions matching TRBD1. This CDR3 has 17 residues. CDR1 and CDR2 (germline): MGHRA, YSYEKL. Trimming cost V 4 bases and J 0 bases; bases outside gene matches: 7. CDR3 in DNA: TGCGCCAGCAGCCTAGAGTGGACAGGGGTTAGCAATCAGCCCCAGCATTTT. Amino acids: CASSLEWTGVSNQPQHF.

V usage is TRBV28 and J usage is TRBJ1-2, with D possibly being TRBD1 (5 bases). V dropped 5 bases and J dropped 4 bases, with 20 bases sitting between them. The CDR3 spans 16 residues. Germline-derived CDR1 and CDR2 are MDHEN and SYDVKM. The CDR3 DNA is TGTGCCAGCAGTCTACCGATCAGGGACGCAATCTATGGCTACACCTTC. Translating it yields CASSLPIRDAIYGYTF.

The V call is TRBV6-1, the J call TRBJ2-7, with D tentatively TRBD2 (5 bases). Germline V gene sequence: CDR1 MNHNS, CDR2 SASEGT. Between the trimmed V and J ends, which lost 2 bases and 5 bases, there was a span of 13 bases. This CDR3 contains 14 residues. Written as DNA, the CDR3 is TGTGCCAGCAGTGAAAGGGCGGGCCCCCACGAGCAGTACTTC. Translating it yields CASSERAGPHEQYF.

The chain combines TRBV7-3 with TRBJ1-6; D call uncertain. The length of the CDR3 is 13 residues. Germline CDR1 is SGHTA and CDR2 is FQGTGA. V lost 5 bases and J lost 3, with 5 bases in between. The CDR3 nucleotides are TGTGCCAGCAGCCGAAACTATAATTCACCCCTCCACTTT. Translating gives CASSRNYNSPLHF.

This rearrangement joins TRBV9 to TRBJ2-2, with 9 bases aligning to TRBD2. With V trimmed by 4 bases and J by 7 bases, 8 bases remained unmatched. Germline V lookup: CDR1 SGDLS, CDR2 YYNGEE. This CDR3 region has 15 residues. The CDR3 nucleotides read TGTGCCAGCAGCAGCGGGACTAGCAGGATCGGGGAGCTGTTTTTT. This translates into CASSSGTSRIGELFF.